Presented here are 3 T cell receptor beta chains from one specimen sequenced in a study of control samples from healthy donors and cancer patients (TCRdb year 2020). Library creation used the immunoSEQ multiplex PCR assay. TCRdb stores this immuneACCESS table with in-frame sequences only. Part of the clones is absent; in the studies checked, under half of the shortfall reflects unresolved V genes, and no reason is known for the rest. In this sample the table shows 140,000 to 150,000 clones, approximately 94% of which occur a single time. Together, the top ten hold approximately 5.7% of the sample. The sequencing input was blood. These receptors originate from a man aged 18 to 29 in good health.

The chain's CDR3 is CASSLPPGTGSEKLFF. For the CDR3, the DNA is TGTGCCAGCAGTTTGCCCCCCGGGACAGGGTCAGAAAAACTGTTTTTT. The chain has TRBV6-6 and TRBJ1-4; TRBD1 aligns across 9 bases. The V gene end was trimmed by 4 bases and the J gene end by 8 bases; junction bases not matched to a gene: 11. This CDR3 region has 16 residues. CDR1 is MNHNY and CDR2 is SVGAGI in the germline V gene (reference sequence).

This clone was counted only a few times. The rearrangement joins TRBV2 to TRBJ1-6; no reliable D call. The CDR3 runs to 14 residues. V lost 7 bases to trimming and J lost 8 bases, with 15 bases between them. The V gene's germline CDR1 is SNHLY and CDR2 FYNNEI. The CDR3 nucleotides read TGTGCCAGCACCTCGGACGAACGGCATTCACCCCTCCACTTT. Its translation: CASTSDERHSPLHF.

The chain is built from TRBV19 and TRBJ2-1, with 8 bases matching TRBD1. CDR1 and CDR2 from the germline V gene are LNHDA and SQIVND (reference sequence). The CDR3 has 14 amino acids. The V segment lost 7 bases and the J segment 4 bases; nucleotides outside the gene matches: 6. The CDR3 region is CASKRTGTYNEQFF. The DNA of the CDR3 is TGTGCCAGTAAGAGGACAGGGACGTACAATGAGCAGTTCTTC.